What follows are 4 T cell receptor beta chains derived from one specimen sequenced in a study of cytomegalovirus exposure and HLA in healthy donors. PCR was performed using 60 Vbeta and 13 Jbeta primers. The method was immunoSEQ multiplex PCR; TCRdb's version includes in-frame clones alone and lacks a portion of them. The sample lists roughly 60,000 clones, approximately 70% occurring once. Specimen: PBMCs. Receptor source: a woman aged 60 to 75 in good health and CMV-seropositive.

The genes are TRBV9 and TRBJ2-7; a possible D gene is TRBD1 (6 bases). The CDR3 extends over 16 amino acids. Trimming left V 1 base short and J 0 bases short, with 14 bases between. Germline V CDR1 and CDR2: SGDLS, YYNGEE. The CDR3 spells CASSVTPGQNSYEQYF. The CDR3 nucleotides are TGTGCCAGCAGCGTAACCCCAGGACAGAACTCCTACGAGCAGTACTTC.

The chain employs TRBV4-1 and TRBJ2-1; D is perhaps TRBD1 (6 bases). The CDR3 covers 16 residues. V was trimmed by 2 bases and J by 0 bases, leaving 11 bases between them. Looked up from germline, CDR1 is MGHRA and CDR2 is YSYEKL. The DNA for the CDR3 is TGCGCCAGCAGCCAAACTCAGGGGAGCTCCTACAATGAGCAGTTCTTC. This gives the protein CASSQTQGSSYNEQFF.

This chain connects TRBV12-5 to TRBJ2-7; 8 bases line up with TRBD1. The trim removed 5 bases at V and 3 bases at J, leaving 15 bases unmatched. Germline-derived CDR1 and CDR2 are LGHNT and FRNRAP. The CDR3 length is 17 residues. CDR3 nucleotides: TGTGCTAGTGGTAGCCGCCCGACCGGGACAGGAAACTACGAGCAGTACTTC. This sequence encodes CASGSRPTGTGNYEQYF.

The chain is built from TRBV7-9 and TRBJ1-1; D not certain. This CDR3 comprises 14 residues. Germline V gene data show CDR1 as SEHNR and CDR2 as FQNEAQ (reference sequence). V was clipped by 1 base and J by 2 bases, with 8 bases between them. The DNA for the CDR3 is TGTGCCAGCAGCTTAGAAACAGCAAACACTGAAGCTTTCTTT. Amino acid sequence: CASSLETANTEAFF.